This TCR beta chain was identified during a study of shared clonotypes between healthy human individuals. Study-level points and caveats: Sharing across four donors was highest in naive CD4 (roughly 5%) and lowest in memory CD8 (about 0.4%).

Regarding this clone: Its antigen remains unidentified.

The table came from immunoSEQ multiplex PCR; TCRdb's copy has only in-frame clones and leaves some out. The data contain 2 million to 2.5 million clones, about 94% of them singletons. CDR3 length equals 12 residues. V trimming: 5 bases; J trimming: 8 bases; junction bases outside the gene matches: 2. Germline CDR1 reads LNHDA; CDR2 reads SQIVND (reference sequence). The receptor's source is a man aged 18 to 29 in good health. This chain links TRBV19 with TRBJ1-2, with 10 bases aligning to TRBD1. Specimen: naive CD4+ T cells sorted from blood. The sample's subset: CD45RA+ positively selected. The CDR3 nucleotides read TGTGCCAGTAGTCTGACAGGGGGCGGCTACACCTTC. Translated, it gives CASSLTGGGYTF.